This T cell receptor (beta chain) was captured by sequencing in a study of CD8+ T cells in alopecia areata. Study-wide findings and caveats: Across lesional scalp, and particularly alopecia totalis/universalis, clonality surpassed that of normal scalp.

V lost 5 bases to trimming and J lost 4 bases; unmatched junction nucleotides: 8. This CDR3 comprises 14 residues. Germline values: CDR1 MNHEY, CDR2 SMNVEV (reference sequence). CD4+ cells from several patients were sorted into CD25+CD127- cells. Sampling of alopecia areata patients yielded lesional scalp punch biopsies as well as peripheral blood. Of note for this clone: Its antigen is unknown.

Following RNA extraction, reverse transcription yielded cDNA that acted as the sequencing template. The repertoire was sequenced with immunoSEQ multiplex PCR; TCRdb's copy has only in-frame clones and lacks some. The repertoire holds 7,000 to 8,000 clones, with 55% to 75% as singletons. The clonotype was recovered from a human donor with alopecia areata. Sequencing used CD4+ Tregs sorted from blood. The J gene is TRBJ2-7, the V gene TRBV27; TRBD1 aligns across 7 bases. Here the CDR3 DNA reads TGTGCCAGCAGTCCGTCGACAGGGAGATACGAGCAGTACTTC. Translated, it gives CASSPSTGRYEQYF.